Below, 16 T cell receptor beta chains from the same sample are listed, as sequenced in a study of T cells after yellow fever vaccination. MiXCR, run by TCRdb on the 5' RACE reads, gives a single entry per CDR3 protein. The sample carries about 400,000 distinct CDR3 sequences, 11% recorded once. Sequences were derived from PBMCs, sampled on the day of the first yellow fever vaccination. The receptor set was obtained from a man younger than 30 who received the YFV17D yellow fever vaccine.

This sequence joins TRBV23-1 and TRBJ2-5; D could derive from TRBD1 or TRBD2 (6 bases each). TRBV23-1 is annotated as an ORF whose role is uncertain. The V end lost 4 bases, the J end lost 3 bases, and 18 bases lay between the germline ends. CDR3 size: 16 residues. Written as DNA, the CDR3 is TGCGCCAGCAGTCCCCCAGGGAGGAGGGACAAAGAGACCCAGTACTTC. As protein: CASSPPGRRDKETQYF.

The rearrangement joins TRBV7-2 to TRBJ2-5; no definite D call. The CDR3 spans 14 residues. V dropped 3 bases and J dropped 5 bases, with 13 bases sitting between them. Germline V gene lookup returns CDR1 SGHTA and CDR2 FQGNSA. CDR3 region: CASSFNTPPETQYF. CDR3 nucleotide sequence: TGTGCCAGCAGCTTTAACACCCCTCCCGAGACCCAGTACTTC.

This clonotype was seen at least ten times. The chain has TRBV20-1 and TRBJ2-2, with D perhaps TRBD1 (6 bases). V lost 4 bases and J 3 bases, leaving 12 bases between the germline ends. Per the germline V gene, CDR1 is DFQATT and CDR2 is SNEGSKA (reference sequence). The CDR3 extends over 14 amino acids. The CDR3 region is CSAIRDTDTGELFF. The CDR3 DNA reads as TGCAGTGCTATCCGGGACACCGACACCGGGGAGCTGTTTTTT.

This chain joins TRBV20-1 and TRBJ2-7; the D is unclear. In germline, CDR1 is DFQATT, CDR2 SNEGSKA (reference sequence). This CDR3 region has 14 residues. V lost 0 bases and J lost 4, with 13 bases in between. The CDR3 is CSARDIRFSYEQYV. The CDR3 nucleotides read TGCAGTGCTAGAGATATAAGGTTCTCATACGAGCAGTACGTC.

This clonotype was picked up a small number of times. The rearrangement uses TRBV5-5 and TRBJ2-1, with D unresolved. From germline, CDR1 is SGHKS and CDR2 YYEKEE (reference sequence). Trimming took off 1 base at V and 10 bases at J, with 9 bases between the two ends. CDR3 length: 12 residues. The CDR3 is CASSLSIGEQFF. CDR3 DNA sequence: TGTGCCAGCAGCTTGTCTATAGGGGAGCAGTTCTTC.

The DNA for the CDR3 is TGTGCCAGCAGTACCCTCTGGGATACGCAGTATTTT. Residues: CASSTLWDTQYF. The J gene is TRBJ2-3, the V gene TRBV27; no clear D gene. The CDR3 covers 12 residues. V lost 5 bases and J lost 6, with 9 bases in between. Germline V lookup: CDR1 MNHEY, CDR2 SMNVEV (reference sequence).

This clonotype has a handful of counts. The V and J genes are TRBV9 and TRBJ2-3; 9 bases fit TRBD2. V dropped 0 bases and J dropped 1; count of bases not matched to a gene: 6. This CDR3 region has 17 residues. CDR1 and CDR2 (germline): SGDLS, YYNGEE. The CDR3 loop reads CASSVAAGGQGTDTQYF. CDR3 in DNA: TGTGCCAGCAGCGTAGCGGCGGGGGGGCAGGGCACAGATACGCAGTATTTT.

The chain has TRBV5-6 and TRBJ2-3; unclear D gene. The CDR3 loop spans 15 amino acids. CDR1 is SGHDT, CDR2 YYEEEE, per germline. Trimming removed 3 bases from V and 0 bases from J, with 11 bases in between. The CDR3 DNA follows: TGTGCCAGCAGCTCAACCCGAACGAGCACAGATACGCAGTATTTT. Its protein is CASSSTRTSTDTQYF.

This clonotype has a count of ten or more. The chain combines TRBV2 with TRBJ2-5, with 11 bases that match TRBD2. CDR3 length: 14 residues. Looked up from germline, CDR1 is SNHLY and CDR2 is FYNNEI. Losses at the gene ends were 6 bases for V and 5 bases for J; bases not matched to a gene: 5. The CDR3 DNA follows: TGTGCCAGCAGCGGTAGCGGGGGGGCCGAGACCCAGTACTTC. This gives the protein CASSGSGGAETQYF.

Only a few counts were recorded for this clonotype. The gene calls are TRBV10-3 and TRBJ2-7; 8 bases map to TRBD1. The V segment lost 10 bases and the J segment 0 bases; nucleotides outside the gene matches: 5. Per the germline V gene, CDR1 is ENHRY and CDR2 is SYGVKD. This CDR3 region has 13 residues. For the CDR3, the DNA is TGTGCCAGCCGGGGACAGGACTCCTACGAGCAGTACTTC. Residues: CASRGQDSYEQYF.

The V and J genes are TRBV5-1 and TRBJ2-4; TRBD2 might be the D (6 bases). This CDR3 has 21 amino acids. V gave up 4 bases and J gave up 1 base, with 30 bases separating them. CDR1 is SGHRS and CDR2 is YFSETQ in the germline V gene. Here the CDR3 reads CASSVGPGGVAITVAKNIQYF. The CDR3 coding sequence is TGCGCCAGCAGCGTAGGACCTGGAGGGGTGGCTATCACTGTCGCCAAAAACATTCAGTACTTC.

This clonotype was counted a single time. V usage is TRBV25-1 and J usage is TRBJ2-3; weak D call: TRBD2 (5 bases). The CDR3 extends over 16 amino acids. Per germline, CDR1 MGHDK and CDR2 SYGVNS. Trimming took 5 bases from V and 4 from J, leaving 19 bases between them. DNA for the CDR3: TGTGCCAGCAGTACCCCCGGTGGAGGATGGTCAGATACGCAGTATTTT. Protein: CASSTPGGGWSDTQYF.

V usage is TRBV4-3 and J usage is TRBJ2-1; tentatively, D is TRBD2 (6 bases). The CDR3 runs to 16 residues. V lost 0 bases and J lost 0, with 9 bases in between. Germline V gene data show CDR1 as LGHNA and CDR2 as YSLEER. DNA for the CDR3: TGCGCCAGCAGCCAAGAGAAGGGAGGCTCCTACAATGAGCAGTTCTTC. Amino acids: CASSQEKGGSYNEQFF.

The V call is TRBV3-1, the J call TRBJ2-3; 8 positions match TRBD2. The length of the CDR3 is 15 residues. Germline assignment: CDR1 LGHDT and CDR2 YNNKEL (reference sequence). V lost 1 base and J lost 4; bases outside the gene matches: 4. CDR3 in DNA: TGTGCCAGCAGCCAAGGCGGGGGGCTCTCAGATACGCAGTATTTT. Amino acids: CASSQGGGLSDTQYF.

This clonotype was detected many times. J is TRBJ1-5 and V is TRBV9; 11 bases are a match to TRBD1. J was trimmed by 6 bases and V by 4 bases; bases with no gene match: 3. From germline, CDR1 is SGDLS and CDR2 YYNGEE. The CDR3 spans 14 residues. DNA for the CDR3: TGTGCCAGCAGCCGGACAGGGGGCGGTCAGCCCCAGCATTTT. As protein: CASSRTGGGQPQHF.

In this sample, this clonotype turned up a few times. The V call is TRBV6-1, the J call TRBJ1-3, with TRBD1 identical over 10 bases. Germline V gene lookup returns CDR1 MNHNS and CDR2 SASEGT. This CDR3 region has 15 residues. V was pared by 8 bases and J by 2 bases, with 6 bases of the junction left unmatched. CDR3 amino acids: CASGRTGGAGNTIYF. The CDR3 nucleotides are TGTGCCAGCGGACGGACAGGGGGAGCTGGAAACACCATATATTTT.